These T cell receptor beta chains were read from a single sample in a study of CD8 T cells in Susac syndrome. TCRdb independently ran MiXCR on the immunoSEQ multiplex PCR reads; one entry per CDR3 protein. The table has roughly 200,000 distinct CDR3 sequences, roughly 94% seen once. The sample comprised CD4+ T cells from PBMCs. The receptor source for this set is a human donor with Susac syndrome. Both conserved end residues are part of each CDR3. The D gene is left open where the match is weak. Part of the rows lack a size; the others show once, few, many or a class for expanded clones.

j_call d_call v_call clone_size cdr3_aa cdr3_nt
TRBJ1-1 . TRBV10-2 . CASSEILTRGAFF TGCGCCAGCAGTGAGATTCTCACCAGGGGAGCTTTCTTT
TRBJ1-1 . TRBV5-4 . CASQRQGNTEAFF TGTGCCAGCCAAAGGCAGGGGAACACTGAAGCTTTCTTT
TRBJ2-5 . TRBV12-3/TRBV12-4 . CASSHRQAGPGLQETQYF TGTGCCAGCAGCCACCGACAGGCGGGTCCGGGACTACAAGAGACCCAGTACTTC
TRBJ1-2 . TRBV20-1 . CSARDGGNYGYTF TGCAGTGCTAGAGATGGGGGAAACTATGGCTACACCTTC
TRBJ1-2 TRBD1 TRBV27 . CASRPGDRDLYGYTF TGTGCCAGCAGACCGGGGGACAGGGACCTGTATGGCTACACCTTC
TRBJ2-7 TRBD2 TRBV3-1 . CASSQSAGGGEQYF TGTGCCAGCAGCCAATCGGCGGGGGGAGGCGAGCAGTACTTC
TRBJ2-1 . TRBV5-6 once CASSLGRVAEQFF TGTGCCAGCAGCTTGGGACGGGTGGCTGAGCAGTTCTTC
TRBJ2-3 TRBD2 TRBV12-3/TRBV12-4 . CASSRGVGGGRTDTQYF TGTGCCAGCAGTCGAGGGGTCGGGGGCGGGAGGACAGATACGCAGTATTTT
TRBJ2-1 TRBD2 TRBV5-4 . CASSPLAGDYNEQFF TGTGCCAGCAGCCCTCTAGCGGGGGACTACAATGAGCAGTTCTTC
TRBJ1-6 TRBD1 TRBV27 . CASSPRGQGLGSPLHF TGTGCCAGCAGTCCTAGGGGGCAGGGCTTGGGTTCACCCCTCCACTTT
TRBJ1-1 TRBD1 TRBV18 . CASSTTGDVTEAFF TGTGCCAGCTCCACGACAGGGGATGTGACTGAAGCTTTCTTT
TRBJ2-7 . TRBV4-2 . CASSQEVFAYEQYF TGTGCCAGCAGCCAAGAGGTCTTTGCCTACGAGCAGTACTTC
TRBJ2-7 . TRBV9 . CASSVRPAGEQYF TGTGCCAGCAGCGTTCGACCTGCGGGCGAGCAGTACTTC
TRBJ1-5 TRBD1 TRBV3-1 . CASSQGQGNSNQPQHF TGTGCCAGCAGCCAAGGACAGGGGAATAGCAATCAGCCCCAGCATTTT
TRBJ1-4 TRBD1 TRBV3-1 . CASSPDRARQKLFF TGTGCCAGCAGCCCGGACAGGGCTCGTCAAAAACTGTTTTTT
TRBJ1-6 . TRBV7-9 . CASSFSEVRSPLHF TGTGCCAGCAGCTTTTCGGAGGTACGGTCACCCCTCCACTTT
TRBJ1-4 . TRBV29-1 . CSVEVATGTNEKLFF TGCAGCGTTGAAGTGGCGACGGGAACTAATGAAAAACTGTTTTTT
TRBJ2-7 . TRBV29-1 . CSVRFGSGREQYF TGCAGCGTTCGCTTTGGTTCTGGTAGAGAGCAGTACTTC
TRBJ1-5 . TRBV20-1 . CSARDLGRHNQPQHF TGCAGTGCTAGAGATCTGGGCAGGCATAATCAGCCCCAGCATTTT
TRBJ1-5 . TRBV20-1 once CSARGHGNQPQHF TGCAGTGCTAGGGGACACGGCAATCAGCCCCAGCATTTT
TRBJ1-1 . TRBV21-1 . CASSKAICGTYVMNTEAFF TGTGCCAGCAGCAAAGCGATTTGCGGGACGTATGTCATGAACACTGAAGCTTTCTTT
TRBJ2-3 . TRBV5-1 . CASSPSDAPTDTQYF TGCGCCAGCAGCCCATCGGACGCCCCCACAGATACGCAGTATTTT
TRBJ2-3 TRBD1 TRBV6-6 . CASRGSGQGYDTQYF TGTGCCAGCAGGGGATCGGGACAGGGATACGATACGCAGTATTTT
TRBJ1-1 . TRBV19 . CASSIPGQKNTEAFF TGTGCCAGTAGTATCCCCGGACAGAAGAACACTGAAGCTTTCTTT
TRBJ2-1 . TRBV4-3 . CASSQPDPTGKQFF TGCGCCAGCAGCCAACCCGACCCCACAGGGAAGCAGTTCTTC
TRBJ1-4 TRBD1 TRBV3-1 . CASSQEGGTGKLFF TGTGCCAGCAGCCAAGAAGGGGGGACAGGGAAACTGTTTTTT
TRBJ1-1 . TRBV5-1 once CASSLLGEGTEAFF TGCGCCAGCAGCTTGTTAGGGGAGGGGACTGAAGCTTTCTTT
TRBJ2-6 . TRBV3-1 . CASSLRWRVWGANVLTF TGTGCCAGCAGCCTCCGATGGAGAGTGTGGGGGGCCAACGTCCTGACTTTC
TRBJ1-2 . TRBV10-3 . CAISVEGPYGYTF TGTGCCATCAGTGTCGAAGGTCCCTATGGCTACACCTTC
TRBJ1-5 . TRBV24-1 . CATSGGTGQPQHF TGTGCCACCAGTGGGGGAACGGGTCAGCCCCAGCATTTT
TRBJ2-7 . TRBV4-3 . CASSQDRGGQQYF TGCGCCAGCAGCCAAGATCGGGGAGGACAGCAGTACTTC
TRBJ2-7 . TRBV4-1 once CASSQGGDHIDEQYF TGCGCCAGCAGCCAAGGGGGGGACCATATCGACGAGCAGTACTTC
TRBJ1-1 . TRBV5-6 once CASSLATGANTEAFF TGTGCCAGCAGCTTGGCCACGGGGGCGAACACTGAAGCTTTCTTT
TRBJ2-3 TRBD2 TRBV4-3 . CASSQVTAGGNTDTQYF TGCGCCAGCAGCCAAGTTACCGCGGGGGGAAACACAGATACGCAGTATTTT
TRBJ1-1 . TRBV29-1 . CSVPTRVAGHTEAFF TGCAGCGTTCCAACCAGGGTGGCAGGGCACACTGAAGCTTTCTTT
TRBJ2-7 TRBD1 TRBV9 . CASSPGQLTSYEQYF TGTGCCAGCAGCCCGGGACAGTTGACCTCCTACGAGCAGTACTTC
TRBJ2-7 . TRBV20-1 . CSARGQGGYEQYF TGCAGTGCTAGAGGACAGGGAGGCTACGAGCAGTACTTC
TRBJ2-5 . TRBV9 . CASSVGEGRGETQYF TGTGCCAGCAGCGTAGGTGAGGGGCGCGGAGAGACCCAGTACTTC
TRBJ1-5 TRBD1 TRBV29-1 . CSAGRDRGEKSNQPQHF TGCAGCGCCGGCCGGGACAGGGGTGAAAAGAGCAATCAGCCCCAGCATTTT
TRBJ1-5 TRBD1 TRBV25-1 . CASQLDRVRNQPQHF TGTGCCAGCCAACTGGACAGGGTTCGCAATCAGCCCCAGCATTTT
TRBJ2-2 . TRBV25-1 . CASSAVPGELFF TGTGCCAGCAGTGCGGTCCCCGGGGAGCTGTTTTTT
TRBJ2-5 . TRBV5-6 . CASSLAGIETQYF TGTGCCAGCAGCTTAGCCGGGATAGAGACCCAGTACTTC
TRBJ2-7 TRBD1 TRBV18 . CASSPGTGGDEQYF TGTGCCAGCTCACCTGGGACAGGGGGCGACGAGCAGTACTTC
TRBJ2-5 TRBD1 TRBV24-1 . CATSDGTVEETQYF TGTGCCACCAGTGACGGGACAGTAGAAGAGACCCAGTACTTC
TRBJ2-5 TRBD2 TRBV20-1 . CSARVGGGAGETQYF TGCAGTGCTAGAGTGGGCGGGGGGGCCGGTGAGACCCAGTACTTC
TRBJ1-1 . TRBV29-1 once CSGQDWNTEAFF TGCAGCGGTCAGGACTGGAACACTGAAGCTTTCTTT
TRBJ2-1 . TRBV29-1 few CSVGTEYNEQFF TGCAGCGTTGGGACGGAGTACAATGAGCAGTTCTTC
TRBJ2-1 TRBD2 TRBV30 . CAWRETSGGSGEQFF TGTGCCTGGAGAGAGACTAGCGGGGGGTCGGGAGAGCAGTTCTTC
TRBJ2-5 TRBD2 TRBV20-1 . CSAGSGEETQYF TGCAGTGCTGGTAGCGGGGAAGAGACCCAGTACTTC